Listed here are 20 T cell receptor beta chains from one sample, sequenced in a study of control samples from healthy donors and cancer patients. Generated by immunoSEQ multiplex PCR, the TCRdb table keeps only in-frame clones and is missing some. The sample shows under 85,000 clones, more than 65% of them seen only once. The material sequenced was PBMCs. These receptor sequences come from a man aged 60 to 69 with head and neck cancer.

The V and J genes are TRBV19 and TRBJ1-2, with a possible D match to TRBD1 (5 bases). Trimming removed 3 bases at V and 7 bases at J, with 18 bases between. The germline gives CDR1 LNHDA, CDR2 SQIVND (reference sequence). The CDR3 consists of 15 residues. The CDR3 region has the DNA TGTGCCAGTAGTATTGAGCGGGCGGGGGAAGCTGGCTACACCTTC. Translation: CASSIERAGEAGYTF.

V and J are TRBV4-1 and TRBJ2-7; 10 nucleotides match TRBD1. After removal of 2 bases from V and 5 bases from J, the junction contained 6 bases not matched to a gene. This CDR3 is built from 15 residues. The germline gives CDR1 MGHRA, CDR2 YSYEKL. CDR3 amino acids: CASSQWDRGWNEQYF. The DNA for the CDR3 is TGCGCCAGCAGCCAATGGGACAGGGGTTGGAACGAGCAGTACTTC.

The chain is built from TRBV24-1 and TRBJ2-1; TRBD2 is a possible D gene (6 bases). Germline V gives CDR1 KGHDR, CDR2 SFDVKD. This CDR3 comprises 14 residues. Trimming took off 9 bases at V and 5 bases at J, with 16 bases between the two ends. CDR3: CATSLGGENNEQFF. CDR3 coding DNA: TGTGCCACCTCGCTGGGAGGAGAGAACAATGAGCAGTTCTTC.

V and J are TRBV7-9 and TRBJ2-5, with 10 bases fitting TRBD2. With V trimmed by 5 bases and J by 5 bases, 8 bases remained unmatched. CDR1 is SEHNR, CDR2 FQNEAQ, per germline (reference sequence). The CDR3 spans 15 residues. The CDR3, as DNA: TGTGCCAGCAGCCCTATAGCGGGAGGCGGGGAGACCCAGTACTTC. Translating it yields CASSPIAGGGETQYF.

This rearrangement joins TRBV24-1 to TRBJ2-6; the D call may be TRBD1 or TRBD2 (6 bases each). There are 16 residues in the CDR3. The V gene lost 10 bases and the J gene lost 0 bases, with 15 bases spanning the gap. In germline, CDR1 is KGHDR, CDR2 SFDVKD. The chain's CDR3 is CATGAGPYSGANVLTF. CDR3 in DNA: TGTGCCACGGGGGCGGGGCCCTACTCTGGGGCCAACGTCCTGACTTTC.

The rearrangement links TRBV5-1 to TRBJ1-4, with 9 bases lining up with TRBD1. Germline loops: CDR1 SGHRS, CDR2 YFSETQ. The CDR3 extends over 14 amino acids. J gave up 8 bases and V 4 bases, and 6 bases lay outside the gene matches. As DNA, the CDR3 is TGCGCCAGCAGCACGGGACAGGGTTGGGAAAAACTGTTTTTT. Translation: CASSTGQGWEKLFF.

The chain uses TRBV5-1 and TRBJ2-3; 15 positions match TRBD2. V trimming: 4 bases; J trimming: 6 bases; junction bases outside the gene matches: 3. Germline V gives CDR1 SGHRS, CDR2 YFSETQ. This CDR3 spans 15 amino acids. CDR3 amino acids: CASSNGLAGGDTQYF. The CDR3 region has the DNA TGCGCCAGCAGCAATGGACTAGCGGGAGGGGATACGCAGTATTTT.

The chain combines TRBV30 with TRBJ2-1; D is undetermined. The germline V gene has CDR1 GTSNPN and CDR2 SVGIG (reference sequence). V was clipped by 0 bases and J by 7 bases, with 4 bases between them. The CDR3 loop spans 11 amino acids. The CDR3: CAWSVYNEQFF. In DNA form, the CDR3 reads TGTGCCTGGAGTGTATATAATGAGCAGTTCTTC.

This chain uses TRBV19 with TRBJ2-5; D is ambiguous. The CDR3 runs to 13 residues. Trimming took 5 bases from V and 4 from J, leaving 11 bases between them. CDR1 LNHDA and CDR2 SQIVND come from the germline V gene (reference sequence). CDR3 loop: CASSGVARETQYF. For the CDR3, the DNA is TGTGCCAGTAGTGGGGTCGCTCGAGAGACCCAGTACTTC.

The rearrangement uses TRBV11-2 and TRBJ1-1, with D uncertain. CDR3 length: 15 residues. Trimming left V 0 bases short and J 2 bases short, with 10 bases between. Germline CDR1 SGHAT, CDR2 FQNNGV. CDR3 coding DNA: TGTGCCAGCAGCTTAGATACCACAGCCAACACTGAAGCTTTCTTT. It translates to CASSLDTTANTEAFF. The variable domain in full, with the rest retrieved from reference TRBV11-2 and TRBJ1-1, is EAGVAQSPRYKIIEKRQSVAFWCNPISGHATLYWYQQILGQGPKLLIQFQNNGVVDDSQLPKDRFSAERLKGVDSTLKIQPAKLEDSAVYLCASSLDTTANTEAFFGQGTRLTVV.

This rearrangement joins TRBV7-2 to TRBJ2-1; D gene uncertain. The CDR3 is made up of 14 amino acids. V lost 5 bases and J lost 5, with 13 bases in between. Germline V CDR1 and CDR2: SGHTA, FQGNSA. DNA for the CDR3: TGTGCCAGCAGCCCAATCTCAACTAACAATGAGCAGTTCTTC. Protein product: CASSPISTNNEQFF. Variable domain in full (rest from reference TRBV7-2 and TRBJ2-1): GAGVSQSPSNKVTEKGKDVELRCDPISGHTALYWYRQSLGQGLEFLIYFQGNSAPDKSGLPSDRFSAERTGGSVSTLTIQRTQQEDSAVYLCASSPISTNNEQFFGPGTRLTVL.

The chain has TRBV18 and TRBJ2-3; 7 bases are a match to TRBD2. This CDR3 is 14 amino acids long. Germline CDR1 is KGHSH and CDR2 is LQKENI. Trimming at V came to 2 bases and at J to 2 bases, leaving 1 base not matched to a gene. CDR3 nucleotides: TGTGCCAGCTCACCAAGCGGGGTCACAGATACGCAGTATTTT. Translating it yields CASSPSGVTDTQYF.

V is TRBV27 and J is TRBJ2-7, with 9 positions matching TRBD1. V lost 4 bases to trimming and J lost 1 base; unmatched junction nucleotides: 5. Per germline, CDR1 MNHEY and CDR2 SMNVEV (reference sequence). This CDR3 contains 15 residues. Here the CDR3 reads CASSSPDRGSYEQYF. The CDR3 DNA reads TGTGCCAGCAGTTCCCCGGACAGGGGTTCCTACGAGCAGTACTTC.

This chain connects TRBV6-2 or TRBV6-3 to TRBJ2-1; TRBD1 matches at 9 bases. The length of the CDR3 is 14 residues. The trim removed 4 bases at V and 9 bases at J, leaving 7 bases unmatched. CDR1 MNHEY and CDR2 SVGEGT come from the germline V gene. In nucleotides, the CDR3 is TGTGCCAGCAGTTCACCACAGGGGGCGGGTGAGCAGTTCTTC. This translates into CASSSPQGAGEQFF.

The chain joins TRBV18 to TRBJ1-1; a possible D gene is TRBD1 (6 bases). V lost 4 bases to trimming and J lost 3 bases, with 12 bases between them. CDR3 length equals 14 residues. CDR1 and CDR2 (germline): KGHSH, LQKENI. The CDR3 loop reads CASSRTGFDTEAFF. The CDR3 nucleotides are TGTGCCAGCTCACGTACAGGGTTCGACACTGAAGCTTTCTTT.

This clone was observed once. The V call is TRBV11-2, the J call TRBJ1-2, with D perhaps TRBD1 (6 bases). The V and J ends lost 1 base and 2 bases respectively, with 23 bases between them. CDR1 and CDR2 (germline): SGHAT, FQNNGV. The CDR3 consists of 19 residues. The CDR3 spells CASSLAPGRGPDNNYGYTF. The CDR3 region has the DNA TGTGCCAGCAGCTTAGCACCGGGCAGGGGCCCTGACAACAACTATGGCTACACCTTC.

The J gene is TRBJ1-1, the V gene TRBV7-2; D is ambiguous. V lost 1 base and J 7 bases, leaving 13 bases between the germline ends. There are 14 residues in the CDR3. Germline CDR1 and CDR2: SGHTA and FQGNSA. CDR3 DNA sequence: TGTGCCAGCAGCTTAGTCCGGACGGTGAATGAAGCTTTCTTT. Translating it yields CASSLVRTVNEAFF.

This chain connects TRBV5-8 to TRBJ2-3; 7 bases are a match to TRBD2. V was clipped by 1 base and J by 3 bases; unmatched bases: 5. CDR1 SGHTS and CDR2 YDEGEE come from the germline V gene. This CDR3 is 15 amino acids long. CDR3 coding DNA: TGTGCCAGCAGCTTGTTGGGGGGAGGGACAGATACGCAGTATTTT. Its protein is CASSLLGGGTDTQYF.

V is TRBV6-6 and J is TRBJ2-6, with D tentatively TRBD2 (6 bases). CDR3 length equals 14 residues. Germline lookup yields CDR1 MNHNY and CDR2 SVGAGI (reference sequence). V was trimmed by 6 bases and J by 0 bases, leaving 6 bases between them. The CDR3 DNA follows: TGTGCCAGCAGCGGGGGCTCTGGGGCCAACGTCCTGACTTTC. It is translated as CASSGGSGANVLTF.

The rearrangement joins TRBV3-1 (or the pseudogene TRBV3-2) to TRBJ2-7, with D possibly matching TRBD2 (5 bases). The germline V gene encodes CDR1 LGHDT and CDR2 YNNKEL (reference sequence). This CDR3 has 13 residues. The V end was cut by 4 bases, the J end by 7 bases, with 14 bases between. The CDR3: CASSPPGRREQYF. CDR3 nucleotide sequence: TGTGCCAGCAGCCCCCCGGGGAGAAGGGAGCAGTACTTC.